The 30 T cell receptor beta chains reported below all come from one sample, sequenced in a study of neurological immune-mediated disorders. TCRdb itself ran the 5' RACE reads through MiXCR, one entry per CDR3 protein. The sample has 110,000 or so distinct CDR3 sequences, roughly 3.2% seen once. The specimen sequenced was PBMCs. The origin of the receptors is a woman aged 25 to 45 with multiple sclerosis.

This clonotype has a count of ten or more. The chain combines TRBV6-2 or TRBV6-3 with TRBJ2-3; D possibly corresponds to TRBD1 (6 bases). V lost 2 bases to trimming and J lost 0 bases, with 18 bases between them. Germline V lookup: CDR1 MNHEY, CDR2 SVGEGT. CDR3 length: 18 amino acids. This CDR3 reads CASSYPRGWITSTDTQYF. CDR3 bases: TGTGCCAGCAGTTACCCAAGGGGGTGGATAACTAGCACAGATACGCAGTATTTT.

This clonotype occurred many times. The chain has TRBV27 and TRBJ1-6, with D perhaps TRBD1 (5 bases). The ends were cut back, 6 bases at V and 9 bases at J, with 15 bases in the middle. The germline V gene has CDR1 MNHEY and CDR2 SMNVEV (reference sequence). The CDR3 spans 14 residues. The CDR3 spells CASSFPGRFSPLHF. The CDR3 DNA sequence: TGTGCCAGCAGCTTCCCGGGACGGTTTTCACCCCTCCACTTT.

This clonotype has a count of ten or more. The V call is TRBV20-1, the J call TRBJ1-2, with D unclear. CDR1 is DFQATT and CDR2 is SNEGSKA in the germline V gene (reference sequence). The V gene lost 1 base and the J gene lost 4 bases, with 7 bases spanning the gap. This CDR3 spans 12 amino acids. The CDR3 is CSARARSYGYTF. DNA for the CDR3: TGCAGTGCTAGAGCACGGTCCTATGGCTACACCTTC.

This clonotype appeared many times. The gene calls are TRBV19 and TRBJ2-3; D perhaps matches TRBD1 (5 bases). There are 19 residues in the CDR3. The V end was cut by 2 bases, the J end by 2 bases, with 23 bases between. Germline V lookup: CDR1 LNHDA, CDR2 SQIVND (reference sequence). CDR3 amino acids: CASSISFRQPSLSTDTQYF. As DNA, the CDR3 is TGTGCCAGTAGTATATCTTTCCGACAGCCGAGCCTCTCCACAGATACGCAGTATTTT.

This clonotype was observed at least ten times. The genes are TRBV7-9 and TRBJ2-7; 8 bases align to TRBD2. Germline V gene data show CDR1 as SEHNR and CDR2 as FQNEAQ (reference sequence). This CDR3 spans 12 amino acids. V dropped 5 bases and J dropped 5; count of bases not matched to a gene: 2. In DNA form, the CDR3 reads TGTGCCAGCAGCAGACTAGCGCACGAGCAGTACTTC. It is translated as CASSRLAHEQYF.

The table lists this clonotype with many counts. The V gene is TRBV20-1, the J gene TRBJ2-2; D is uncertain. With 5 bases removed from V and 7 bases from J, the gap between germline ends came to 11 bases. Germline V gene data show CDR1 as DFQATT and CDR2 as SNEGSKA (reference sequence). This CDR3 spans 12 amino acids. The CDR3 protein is CSALRSDGELFF. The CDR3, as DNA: TGCAGTGCTCTACGGTCCGACGGGGAGCTGTTTTTT.

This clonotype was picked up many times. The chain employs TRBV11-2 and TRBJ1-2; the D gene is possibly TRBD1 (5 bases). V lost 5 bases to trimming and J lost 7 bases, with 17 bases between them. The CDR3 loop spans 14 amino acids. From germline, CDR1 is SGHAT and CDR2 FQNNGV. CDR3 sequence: CASSPRARDVGYTF. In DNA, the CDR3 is TGTGCCAGCAGCCCCCGGGCTCGGGACGTTGGCTACACCTTC.

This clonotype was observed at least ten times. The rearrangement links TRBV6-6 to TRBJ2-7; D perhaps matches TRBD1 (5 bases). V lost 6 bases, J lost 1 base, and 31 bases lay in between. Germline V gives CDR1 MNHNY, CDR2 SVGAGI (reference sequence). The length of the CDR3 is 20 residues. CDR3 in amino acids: CASRFRETPPTGGPSYEQYF. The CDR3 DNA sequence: TGTGCCAGCAGGTTCCGAGAAACCCCTCCAACAGGTGGGCCTTCCTACGAGCAGTACTTC.

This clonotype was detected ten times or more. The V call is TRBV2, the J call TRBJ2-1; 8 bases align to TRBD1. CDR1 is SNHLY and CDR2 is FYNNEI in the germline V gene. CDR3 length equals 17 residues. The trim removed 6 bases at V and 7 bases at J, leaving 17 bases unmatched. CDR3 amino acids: CASSSIPLDRVGNEQFF. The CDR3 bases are TGTGCCAGCAGCTCTATACCCCTGGACAGGGTGGGAAATGAGCAGTTCTTC.

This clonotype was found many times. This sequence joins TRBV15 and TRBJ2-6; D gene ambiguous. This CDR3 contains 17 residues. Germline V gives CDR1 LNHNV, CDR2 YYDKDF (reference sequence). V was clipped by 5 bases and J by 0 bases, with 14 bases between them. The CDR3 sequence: CATSPSRVGSGANVLTF. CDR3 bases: TGTGCCACCAGCCCCTCCCGTGTTGGCTCTGGGGCCAACGTCCTGACTTTC.

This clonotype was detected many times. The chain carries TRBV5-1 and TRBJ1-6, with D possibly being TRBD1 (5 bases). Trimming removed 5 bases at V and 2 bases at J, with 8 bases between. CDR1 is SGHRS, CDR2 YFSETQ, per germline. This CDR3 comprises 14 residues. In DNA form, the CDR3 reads TGCGCCAGCAGAGGGGACGCCTATAATTCACCCCTCCACTTT. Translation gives CASRGDAYNSPLHF. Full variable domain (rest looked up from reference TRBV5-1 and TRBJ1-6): KAGVTQTPRYLIKTRGQQVTLSCSPISGHRSVSWYQQTPGQGLQFLFEYFSETQRNKGNFPGRFSGRQFSNSRSEMNVSTLELGDSALYLCASRGDAYNSPLHFGNGTRLTVT.

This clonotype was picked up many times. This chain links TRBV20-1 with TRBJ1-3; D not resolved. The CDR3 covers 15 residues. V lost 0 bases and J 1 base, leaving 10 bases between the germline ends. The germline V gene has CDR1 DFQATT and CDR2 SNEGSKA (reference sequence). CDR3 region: CSARDRIRSGNTIYF. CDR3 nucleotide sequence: TGCAGTGCTAGAGATAGGATCCGGTCTGGAAACACCATATATTTT.

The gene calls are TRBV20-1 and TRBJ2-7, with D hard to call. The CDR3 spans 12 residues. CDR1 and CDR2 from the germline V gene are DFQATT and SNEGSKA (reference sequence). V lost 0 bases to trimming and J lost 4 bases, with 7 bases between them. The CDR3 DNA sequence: TGCAGTGCTAGAGAGAAACAGTACGAGCAGTACTTC. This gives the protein CSAREKQYEQYF.

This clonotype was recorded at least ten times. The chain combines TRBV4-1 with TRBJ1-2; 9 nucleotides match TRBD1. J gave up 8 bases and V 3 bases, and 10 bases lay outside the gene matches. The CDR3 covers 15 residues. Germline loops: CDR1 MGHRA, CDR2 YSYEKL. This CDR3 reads CASSHTMGQGGGYTF. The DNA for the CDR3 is TGCGCCAGCAGCCACACCATGGGACAGGGAGGAGGCTACACCTTC.

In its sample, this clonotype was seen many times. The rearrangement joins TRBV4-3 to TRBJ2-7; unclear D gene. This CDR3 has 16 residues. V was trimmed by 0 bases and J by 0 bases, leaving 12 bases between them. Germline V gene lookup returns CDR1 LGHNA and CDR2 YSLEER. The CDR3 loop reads CASSQDPDAFSYEQYF. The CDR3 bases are TGCGCCAGCAGCCAAGATCCGGATGCATTCTCCTACGAGCAGTACTTC.

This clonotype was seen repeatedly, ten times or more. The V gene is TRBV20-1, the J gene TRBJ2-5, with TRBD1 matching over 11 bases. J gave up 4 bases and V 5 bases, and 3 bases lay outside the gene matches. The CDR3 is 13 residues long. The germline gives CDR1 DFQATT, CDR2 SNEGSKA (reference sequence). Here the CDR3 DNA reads TGCAGTGCTGCTGGGACAGGGGGAGAGACCCAGTACTTC. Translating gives CSAAGTGGETQYF.

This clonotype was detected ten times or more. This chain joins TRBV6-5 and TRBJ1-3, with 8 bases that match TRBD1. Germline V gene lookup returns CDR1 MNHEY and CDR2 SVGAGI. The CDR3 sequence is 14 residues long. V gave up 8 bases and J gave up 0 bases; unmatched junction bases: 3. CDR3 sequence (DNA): TGTGCCAGCGGGGACAGGAGCTCTGGAAACACCATATATTTT. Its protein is CASGDRSSGNTIYF.

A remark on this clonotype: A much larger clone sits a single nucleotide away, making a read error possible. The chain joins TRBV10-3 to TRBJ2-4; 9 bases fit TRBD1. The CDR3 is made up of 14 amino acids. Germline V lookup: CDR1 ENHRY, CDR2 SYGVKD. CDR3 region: CAISAGQGKKIQYF. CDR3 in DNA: TGTGCCATCAGTGCGGGACAGGGTAAAAAAATTCAGTACTTC.

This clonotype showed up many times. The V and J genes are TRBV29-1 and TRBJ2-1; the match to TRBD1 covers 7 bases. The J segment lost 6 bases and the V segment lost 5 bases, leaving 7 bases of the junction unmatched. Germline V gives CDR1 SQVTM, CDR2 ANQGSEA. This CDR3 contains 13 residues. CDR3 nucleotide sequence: TGCAGCGTTTTCATACAGGGGCCCAATGAGCAGTTCTTC. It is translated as CSVFIQGPNEQFF.

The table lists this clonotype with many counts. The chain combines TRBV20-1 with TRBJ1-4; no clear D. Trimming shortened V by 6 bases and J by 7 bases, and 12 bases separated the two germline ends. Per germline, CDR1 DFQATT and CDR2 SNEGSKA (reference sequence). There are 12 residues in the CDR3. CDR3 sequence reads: CSAEISAEKLFF. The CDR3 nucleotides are TGCAGTGCCGAGATTTCAGCTGAAAAACTGTTTTTT.

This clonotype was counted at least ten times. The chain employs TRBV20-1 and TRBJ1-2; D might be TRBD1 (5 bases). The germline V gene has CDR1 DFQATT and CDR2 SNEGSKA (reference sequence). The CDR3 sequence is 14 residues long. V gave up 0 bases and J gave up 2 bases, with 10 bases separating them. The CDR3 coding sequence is TGCAGTGCTAGAGATCAAGGGGCAAACTATGGCTACACCTTC. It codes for CSARDQGANYGYTF.

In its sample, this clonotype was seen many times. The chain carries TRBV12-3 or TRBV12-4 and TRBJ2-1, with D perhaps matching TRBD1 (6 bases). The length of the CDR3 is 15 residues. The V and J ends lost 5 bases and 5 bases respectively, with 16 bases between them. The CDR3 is CASSPDRITNNEQFF. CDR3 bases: TGTGCCAGCAGTCCTGACAGGATCACCAACAATGAGCAGTTCTTC.

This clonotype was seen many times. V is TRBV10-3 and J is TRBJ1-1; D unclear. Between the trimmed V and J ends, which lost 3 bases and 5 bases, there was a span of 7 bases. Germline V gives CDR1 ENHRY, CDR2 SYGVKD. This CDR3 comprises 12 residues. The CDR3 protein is CAISEVNTEAFF. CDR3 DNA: TGTGCCATCAGTGAAGTAAATACTGAAGCTTTCTTT.

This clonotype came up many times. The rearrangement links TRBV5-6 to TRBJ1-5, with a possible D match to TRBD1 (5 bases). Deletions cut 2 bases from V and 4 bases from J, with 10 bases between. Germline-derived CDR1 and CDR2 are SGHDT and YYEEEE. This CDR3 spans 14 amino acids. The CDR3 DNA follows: TGTGCCAGCAGCTTCTCGGCAGGGAATCAGCCCCAGCATTTT. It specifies CASSFSAGNQPQHF.

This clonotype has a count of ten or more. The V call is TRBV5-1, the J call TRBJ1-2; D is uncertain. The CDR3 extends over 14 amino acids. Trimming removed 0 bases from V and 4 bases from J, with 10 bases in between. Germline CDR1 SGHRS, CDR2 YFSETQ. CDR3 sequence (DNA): TGCGCCAGCAGCTTGGATCTAGATCCCTATGGCTACACCTTC. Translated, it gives CASSLDLDPYGYTF.

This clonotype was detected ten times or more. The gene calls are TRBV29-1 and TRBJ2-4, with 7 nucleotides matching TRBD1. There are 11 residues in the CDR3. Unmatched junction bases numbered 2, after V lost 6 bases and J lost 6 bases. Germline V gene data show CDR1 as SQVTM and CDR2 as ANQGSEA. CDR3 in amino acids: CSVGQRNIQYF. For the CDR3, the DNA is TGCAGCGTGGGACAGAGAAACATTCAGTACTTC.

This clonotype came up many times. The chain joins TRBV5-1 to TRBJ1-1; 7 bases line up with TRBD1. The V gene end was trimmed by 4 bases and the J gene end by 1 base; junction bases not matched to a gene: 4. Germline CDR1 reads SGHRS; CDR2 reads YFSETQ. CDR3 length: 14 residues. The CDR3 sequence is CASSETGANTEAFF. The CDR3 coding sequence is TGCGCCAGCAGCGAAACAGGGGCGAACACTGAAGCTTTCTTT.

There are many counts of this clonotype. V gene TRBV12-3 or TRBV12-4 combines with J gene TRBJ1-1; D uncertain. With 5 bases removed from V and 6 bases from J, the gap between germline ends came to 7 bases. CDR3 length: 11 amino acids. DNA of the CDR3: TGTGCCAGCAGTGACCCCCCTGAAGCTTTCTTT. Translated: CASSDPPEAFF.

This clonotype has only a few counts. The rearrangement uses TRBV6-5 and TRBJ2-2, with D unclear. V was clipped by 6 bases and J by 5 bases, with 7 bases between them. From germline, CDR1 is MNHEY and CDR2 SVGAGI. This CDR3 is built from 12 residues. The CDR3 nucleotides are TGTGCCAGCAGCCGCGAGACCGGGGAGCTGTTTTTT. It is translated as CASSRETGELFF.

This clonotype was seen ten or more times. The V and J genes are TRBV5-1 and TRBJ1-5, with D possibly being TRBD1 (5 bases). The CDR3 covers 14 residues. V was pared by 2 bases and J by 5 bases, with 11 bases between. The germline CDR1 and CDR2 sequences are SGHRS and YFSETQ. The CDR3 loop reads CASSFSGQDQPQHF. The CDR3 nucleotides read TGCGCCAGCAGCTTCTCAGGGCAGGATCAGCCCCAGCATTTT.